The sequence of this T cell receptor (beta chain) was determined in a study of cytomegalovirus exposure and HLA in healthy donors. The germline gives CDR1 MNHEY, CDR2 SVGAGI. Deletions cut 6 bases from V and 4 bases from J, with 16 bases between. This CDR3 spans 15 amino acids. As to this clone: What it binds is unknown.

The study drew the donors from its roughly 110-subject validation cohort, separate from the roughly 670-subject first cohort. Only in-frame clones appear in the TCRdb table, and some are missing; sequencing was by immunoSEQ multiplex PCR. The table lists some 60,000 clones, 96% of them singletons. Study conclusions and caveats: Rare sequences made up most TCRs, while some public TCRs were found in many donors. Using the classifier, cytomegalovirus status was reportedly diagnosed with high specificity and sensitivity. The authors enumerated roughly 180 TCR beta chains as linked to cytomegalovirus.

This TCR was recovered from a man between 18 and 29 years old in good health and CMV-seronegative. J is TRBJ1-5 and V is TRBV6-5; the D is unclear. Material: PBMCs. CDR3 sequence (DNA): TGTGCCAGCAGGTCCAGCCCGGGAACTAATCAGCCCCAGCATTTT. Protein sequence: CASRSSPGTNQPQHF.